This T cell receptor (beta chain) was sequenced in a study of OX40 agonist ivuxolimab in advanced cancers. People who had autoimmune disease history or systemic immunosuppression were excluded. A word on this clone: Antigen: not known.

CDR1 MNHEY and CDR2 SVGAGI come from the germline V gene. This CDR3 region has 15 residues. The V gene end was trimmed by 5 bases and the J gene end by 3 bases; junction bases not matched to a gene: 5. The study, taken as a whole, reports: Low normalized T-cell clonal expansion was additionally recorded for some nonresponders. Clonal expansion by week 6 occurred in CD4+ and CD8+ blood T cells (at 0.1 to 3.0 mg/kg).

This table comes from immunoSEQ multiplex PCR, and its TCRdb copy is limited to in-frame clones, with some not included. The data contain approximately 82,000 clones, 94% of them singletons. This chain connects TRBV6-5 to TRBJ2-1; 9 positions match TRBD1. The sequence was collected from an adult with an advanced solid tumor such as melanoma, head and neck, liver or kidney cancer. Material: CD4+ or CD8+ T cells sorted from blood, obtained in a trial of the OX40 agonist ivuxolimab. In DNA, the CDR3 is TGTGCCAGCAGTCTACAGGGGGCTAACTACAATGAGCAGTTCTTC. Its translation: CASSLQGANYNEQFF.